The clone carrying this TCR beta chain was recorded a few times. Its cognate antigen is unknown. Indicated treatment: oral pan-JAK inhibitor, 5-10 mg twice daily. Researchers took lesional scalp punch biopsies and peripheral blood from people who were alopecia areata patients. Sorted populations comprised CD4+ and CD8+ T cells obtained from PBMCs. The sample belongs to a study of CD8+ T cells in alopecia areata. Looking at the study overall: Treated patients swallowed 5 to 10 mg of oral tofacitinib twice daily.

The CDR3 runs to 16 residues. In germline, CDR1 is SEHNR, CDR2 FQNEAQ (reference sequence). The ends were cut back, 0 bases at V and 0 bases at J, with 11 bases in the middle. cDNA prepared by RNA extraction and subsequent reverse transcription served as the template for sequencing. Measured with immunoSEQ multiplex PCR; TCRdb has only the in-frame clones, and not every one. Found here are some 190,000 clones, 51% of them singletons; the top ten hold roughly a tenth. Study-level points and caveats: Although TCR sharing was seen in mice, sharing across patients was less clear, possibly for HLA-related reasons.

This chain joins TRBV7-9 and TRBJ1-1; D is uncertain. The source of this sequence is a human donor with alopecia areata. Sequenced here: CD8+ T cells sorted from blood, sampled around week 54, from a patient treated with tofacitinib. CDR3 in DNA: TGTGCCAGCAGCTTAGCCAAGCCGGCCATGAACACTGAAGCTTTCTTT. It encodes CASSLAKPAMNTEAFF.